The 19 T cell receptor beta chains given below trace back to one sample, sequenced in a study of tumor and adjacent non-tumor tissue in lung cancer. This sample's RNA came from whole unsorted tissue. This non-tumor lung sample came from over 3 cm beyond the tumor edge. A modified ARM-PCR protocol with three rounds of nested PCR amplified TCRbeta. TCRdb reprocessed the multiplex PCR reads via MiXCR and lists one record per CDR3 protein. The sample includes some 95,000 distinct CDR3 sequences, approximately 80% of them seen just once. The sequencing sample was made of distant non-tumor lung tissue. The receptors were gathered from a man in his sixties with small cell lung cancer.

For this clonotype: The conserved phenylalanine or tryptophan normally closing the CDR3 is absent here, so this likely arose from a read error. This chain connects TRBV12-3 or TRBV12-4 to TRBJ2-1, with 9 bases lining up with TRBD1. Losses at the gene ends were 5 bases for V and 9 bases for J; bases not matched to a gene: 8. The CDR3 is 14 amino acids. The CDR3 here is CASSSRDRVTEQFS. The CDR3 coding sequence is TGTGCCAGCAGTAGTCGGGACAGGGTCACTGAGCAGTTCTCC.

V and J are TRBV10-3 and TRBJ2-2; D is unclear. This CDR3 comprises 15 residues. CDR1 and CDR2 from the germline V gene are ENHRY and SYGVKD. Trimming removed 8 bases from V and 3 bases from J, with 16 bases in between. CDR3 protein: CAIGTKTQHTGELFF. The CDR3 DNA reads as TGTGCCATCGGTACAAAGACTCAGCACACCGGGGAGCTGTTTTTT.

Points on this clonotype: At one end the junction does not follow the germline gene, possibly because of a read error. The V call is TRBV20-1, the J call TRBJ1-1; D is unresolved. The CDR3 runs to 15 residues. Germline V CDR1 and CDR2: DFQATT, SNEGSKA (reference sequence). This CDR3 reads CSARKPGAMNAEALF. CDR3 in DNA: TGCAGTGCTAGAAAGCCGGGAGCTATGAACGCTGAAGCTTTATTT.

A note on this clonotype: The junction does not match germline at one end; this may be a read error. The V gene is TRBV4-1, the J gene TRBJ2-1, with D possibly TRBD2 on 6 matching bases. The CDR3 totals 16 residues. CDR1 is MGHRA and CDR2 is YSYEKL in the germline V gene. The CDR3 DNA is TGCGCCAGGAGCCAAGAGGGAGGTATTCTTCTCAATGAGCAATTCTTC. Translating it yields CARSQEGGILLNEQFF.

The chain couples TRBV7-9 to TRBJ1-5, with TRBD1 matching over 7 bases. The germline CDR1 and CDR2 sequences are SEHNR and FQNEAQ (reference sequence). V shed 5 bases, J shed 5 bases, and the junction held 6 bases outside the gene matches. This CDR3 region has 14 residues. DNA of the CDR3: TGTGCCAGCAGCCGACAGGGCAGCGATCAGCCCCAGCATTTT. Residues: CASSRQGSDQPQHF.

On this clonotype: Sequence at one end of the junction differs from germline and may be a read error. The chain couples TRBV6-5 to TRBJ2-6; TRBD1 aligns across 8 bases. Germline V gene sequence: CDR1 MNHEY, CDR2 SVGAGI. CDR3 length equals 17 residues. Here the CDR3 reads CTSDLDRDHSGANVLTF. CDR3 coding DNA: TGTACCAGCGACCTGGACAGGGACCACTCTGGGGCCAACGTCCTGACTTTC.

The V and J genes are TRBV4-1 and TRBJ2-1, with 8 bases aligning to TRBD2. The CDR3 runs 16 residues. Germline V gene data show CDR1 as MGHRA and CDR2 as YSYEKL. CDR3 amino acids: CSISPRGSGTLMEQFF. In nucleotides, the CDR3 is TGCTCCATCAGCCCTCGTGGTAGCGGGACCTTGATGGAGCAGTTCTTC.

In the case of this clonotype: The germline gene is not matched at one end of the junction; a read error may be the cause. The chain is built from TRBV6-2 or TRBV6-3 and TRBJ2-4; 14 nucleotides line up with TRBD2. The germline gives CDR1 MNHEY, CDR2 SVGEGT. The CDR3 spans 18 residues. In DNA form, the CDR3 reads TGTGCCAGCAGTTATTCGGGACTAGCGGGAGATAACGTAAACATTCGGTACTTC. The encoded protein is CASSYSGLAGDNVNIRYF.

As to this clonotype: A much more abundant neighbour one base away suggests this may be a read error. The chain couples TRBV7-9 to TRBJ2-6, with 15 bases lining up with TRBD2. The CDR3 loop spans 17 amino acids. Germline V CDR1 and CDR2: SEHNR, FQNEAQ (reference sequence). The CDR3 DNA is TGTGTCAGCAGAGGGACTAGCGGGAGGTCTGGGGCCAACGTCCTGACTTTC. Translation gives CVSRGTSGRSGANVLTF.

In the case of this clonotype: At one end, the junction sequence differs from germline, possibly due to a read error. The chain combines TRBV2 with TRBJ1-2; D ambiguous. Germline CDR1 SNHLY, CDR2 FYNNEI. The CDR3 runs to 16 residues. The CDR3 DNA sequence: TGTGCCAACAGTGATAAAGGTGCTCAAGCTAACTATGGCTACACCTTC. As protein: CANSDKGAQANYGYTF.

Worth noting for this clonotype: One end of the junction varies from germline; a read error may be responsible. This chain connects TRBV7-8 to TRBJ2-3; 8 bases match TRBD2. The CDR3 has 16 amino acids. Germline assignment: CDR1 SGHVS and CDR2 FQNEAQ. As DNA, the CDR3 is TGTGCCAGCAGCTTTGAGGCCAGCGGGAGCGCAGATAAGCAGTATTTT. Its protein product is CASSFEASGSADKQYF. The full variable domain, in which reference TRBV7-8 and TRBJ2-3 provide the parts outside the CDR3, is GAGVSQSPRYKVAKRGQDVALRCDPISGHVSLFWYQQALGQGPEFLTYFQNEAQLDKSGLPSDRFFAERPEGSVSTLKIQRTQQEDSAVYLCASSFEASGSADKQYFGPGTRLTVL.

Regarding this clonotype: The junction does not match germline at one end; this may be a read error. This sequence joins TRBV29-1 and TRBJ2-5; D possibly uses TRBD1 or TRBD2 (7 bases each). Germline lookup yields CDR1 SQVTM and CDR2 ANQGSEA. The CDR3 has 13 residues. For the CDR3, the DNA is TGCATCGTAGGGAGGGGGCTATCAGAGACCCGGTACTTC. It specifies CIVGRGLSETRYF.

To note about this clonotype: The junction and the germline gene differ at one end; a read error may be behind it. The rearrangement uses TRBV5-5 and TRBJ2-1; D is ambiguous. CDR1 and CDR2 (germline): SGHKS, YYEKEE (reference sequence). The CDR3 contains 16 residues. In DNA, the CDR3 is TGTGCCAGCAGCGGTCTCAGGAGAAGCTCCTACAATGAGCAGATCTTC. This encodes CASSGLRRSSYNEQIF.

In the case of this clonotype: A read error may explain this, as a much larger clone is one base away. V usage is TRBV11-2 and J usage is TRBJ2-5; 7 bases map to TRBD1. Germline V lookup: CDR1 SGHAT, CDR2 FQNNGV. This CDR3 is built from 13 residues. The CDR3 DNA is TGTGCCAGCATCTGGGACAGCCAAGGGACCCAGTACTTC. Its translation: CASIWDSQGTQYF.

The rearrangement uses TRBV9 and TRBJ2-3; D call uncertain. Germline V CDR1 and CDR2: SGDLS, YYNGEE. This CDR3 comprises 14 residues. V lost 3 bases to trimming and J lost 3 bases, with 11 bases between them. CDR3 nucleotide sequence: TGTGCCAGCAGCGGTTCGGCCGCAACAGATACGCAGTATTTT. This codes for CASSGSAATDTQYF.

Concerning this clonotype itself: Relative to the germline gene, one junction end is altered; a read error may explain this. The chain carries TRBV13 and TRBJ2-1; D is undetermined. Germline values: CDR1 PRHDT, CDR2 FYEKMQ (reference sequence). This CDR3 is 15 amino acids long. The CDR3, as DNA: TGTGTCAGCAGCTTGAGAGGTAACTCCGACAATGAACAGTTCTTC. Amino acid sequence: CVSSLRGNSDNEQFF. The full variable domain, with the rest looked up from reference TRBV13 and TRBJ2-1, is AAGVIQSPRHLIKEKRETATLKCYPIPRHDTVYWYQQGPGQDPQFLISFYEKMQSDKGSIPDRFSAQQFSDYHSELNMSSLELGDSALYFCVSSLRGNSDNEQFFGPGTRLTVL.

Concerning this clonotype itself: The junction and the germline gene differ at one end; a read error may be behind it. The V gene is TRBV28, the J gene TRBJ1-1, with TRBD1 matching over 9 bases. The CDR3 spans 11 residues. CDR1 and CDR2 from the germline V gene are MDHEN and SYDVKM. In DNA, the CDR3 is TGTGCCGGCAGCCGGGACAGGGAAGTTTTCTTT. Protein product: CAGSRDREVFF.

Remarks on this clonotype: The conserved phenylalanine or tryptophan normally closing the CDR3 is absent here, so this likely arose from a read error. CDR3 bases: TGTGCCAGCAGAGGCGCTAACAGGAAGACAGATACGCAGTATTGT. Translation: CASRGANRKTDTQYC. The rearrangement uses TRBV6-2 or TRBV6-3 and TRBJ2-3; tentative D call: TRBD1 (5 bases). The CDR3 sequence is 15 residues long. Trimming shortened V by 6 bases and J by 3 bases, and 16 bases separated the two germline ends. Germline values: CDR1 MNHEY, CDR2 SVGEGT.

This clonotype was seen ten or more times. This rearrangement joins TRBV29-1 to TRBJ1-2; D perhaps matches TRBD1 (6 bases). CDR3 length equals 14 residues. Per germline, CDR1 SQVTM and CDR2 ANQGSEA. V lost 4 bases and J lost 6, with 18 bases in between. This CDR3 reads CSVAQTGRVDGYTF. In DNA form, the CDR3 reads TGCAGCGTTGCTCAAACAGGGCGGGTAGATGGCTACACCTTC.